The present T cell receptor (beta chain) was sequenced within a study of control samples from healthy donors and cancer patients. Assay used: immunoSEQ multiplex PCR; TCRdb lists only in-frame clones, some missing. The table lists roughly 88,000 clones, around four fifths of them singletons, with 15% to 20% in the top ten. Sequenced material: blood. The sequence came from a man aged 30 to 39 in good health.

The CDR3 reads CSVGDIEQYF. The CDR3 DNA follows: TGCAGCGTTGGAGACATCGAGCAGTACTTC. This chain connects TRBV29-1 to TRBJ2-7; no clear D gene. Germline loops: CDR1 SQVTM, CDR2 ANQGSEA. Trimming cost V 4 bases and J 6 bases, with 7 bases left between them. CDR3 size: 10 residues.